Below are 32 T cell receptor beta chains sequenced from a single sample in a study of cytomegalovirus exposure and HLA in healthy donors. Only in-frame clones appear in the TCRdb table, and some are missing; sequencing was by immunoSEQ multiplex PCR. The top ten clones hold approximately 1.4% of a sample with tens of thousands of clones, 92% of them seen once. Sequencing was performed on PBMCs. The receptor source for this set is a man aged 18 to 29 in good health and CMV-seronegative.

V and J are TRBV7-2 and TRBJ2-7; TRBD1 might be the D (6 bases). Between the trimmed V and J ends, which lost 4 bases and 2 bases, there was a span of 15 bases. This CDR3 is built from 15 residues. The V gene's germline CDR1 is SGHTA and CDR2 FQGNSA. Here the CDR3 DNA reads TGTGCCAGCAGCTCGACACAGGGTGCGACCTACGAGCAGTACTTC. This gives the protein CASSSTQGATYEQYF. The entire variable domain, with the rest obtained from reference TRBV7-2 and TRBJ2-7, is as follows: GAGVSQSPSNKVTEKGKDVELRCDPISGHTALYWYRQSLGQGLEFLIYFQGNSAPDKSGLPSDRFSAERTGGSVSTLTIQRTQQEDSAVYLCASSSTQGATYEQYFGPGTRLTVT.

The genes are TRBV28 and TRBJ2-7, with D maybe TRBD2 (5 bases). The V gene lost 3 bases and the J gene lost 1 base, with 19 bases spanning the gap. This CDR3 contains 17 residues. Per the germline V gene, CDR1 is MDHEN and CDR2 is SYDVKM. The CDR3 nucleotides are TGTGCCAGCAGTTTTCCCCTTAAACTAGTCAATTCCTACGAGCAGTACTTC. This translates into CASSFPLKLVNSYEQYF.

The chain uses TRBV19 and TRBJ2-1, with D perhaps matching TRBD2 (9 bases). Between the trimmed V and J ends, which lost 6 bases and 5 bases, there was a span of 23 bases. The CDR3 sequence is 17 residues long. Germline lookup yields CDR1 LNHDA and CDR2 SQIVND (reference sequence). CDR3 DNA: TGTGCCAGTAGGACAGGGGTTGGGACTAGCAGTCACAATGAGCAGTTCTTC. It codes for CASRTGVGTSSHNEQFF. The variable domain in full, completed from reference TRBV19 and TRBJ2-1, reads DGGITQSPKYLFRKEGQNVTLSCEQNLNHDAMYWYRQDPGQGLRLIYYSQIVNDFQKGDIAEGYSVSREKKESFPLTVTSAQKNPTAFYLCASRTGVGTSSHNEQFFGPGTRLTVL.

This clone appeared a few times. CDR3 sequence: CASSLVGQLNTEAFF. CDR3 nucleotide sequence: TGTGCCAGCAGCTTGGTGGGACAATTGAACACTGAAGCTTTCTTT. This chain joins TRBV5-5 and TRBJ1-1; tentatively, D is TRBD1 (6 bases). Per germline, CDR1 SGHKS and CDR2 YYEKEE (reference sequence). There are 15 residues in the CDR3. Trimming pared 0 bases from V and 0 bases from J, leaving 9 bases between.

This chain joins TRBV7-8 and TRBJ1-2, with D tentatively TRBD1 (6 bases). V lost 1 base and J lost 2, with 11 bases in between. The germline V gene encodes CDR1 SGHVS and CDR2 FQNEAQ. The CDR3 spans 15 residues. CDR3 sequence reads: CASSLETGPNYGYTF. The CDR3, as DNA: TGTGCCAGCAGCTTAGAGACAGGCCCGAACTATGGCTACACCTTC.

V is TRBV9 and J is TRBJ1-4; 7 positions match TRBD1. This CDR3 comprises 14 residues. The junction had 6 bases not matched to a gene; V was cut back by 4 bases and J by 6 bases. The germline V gene encodes CDR1 SGDLS and CDR2 YYNGEE. The CDR3 spells CASSPPGTDEKLFF. CDR3 DNA: TGTGCCAGCAGCCCACCCGGGACAGATGAAAAACTGTTTTTT.

J is TRBJ2-7 and V is TRBV4-2; the match to TRBD2 covers 9 bases. The CDR3 covers 20 residues. V lost 0 bases and J lost 3; bases outside the gene matches: 18. Germline-derived CDR1 and CDR2 are LGHNA and YNFKEQ. CDR3 residues: CASSQDNGGRAGRLIYEQYF. The DNA for the CDR3 is TGTGCCAGCAGCCAAGATAATGGCGGGAGGGCCGGTCGGTTAATCTACGAGCAGTACTTC.

V usage is TRBV7-2 and J usage is TRBJ2-7; 8 bases are a match to TRBD2. The germline gives CDR1 SGHTA, CDR2 FQGNSA. The length of the CDR3 is 14 residues. Losses at the gene ends were 3 bases for V and 5 bases for J; bases not matched to a gene: 6. Here the CDR3 DNA reads TGTGCCAGCAGCTTGGGACTAGTCCCCAACGAGCAGTACTTC. Amino acids: CASSLGLVPNEQYF.

The V call is TRBV9, the J call TRBJ2-1; D is possibly TRBD1 (6 bases). CDR1 SGDLS and CDR2 YYNGEE come from the germline V gene. The CDR3 has 15 amino acids. With 1 base removed from V and 0 bases from J, the gap between germline ends came to 8 bases. The CDR3 DNA follows: TGTGCCAGCAGCGTAACAGGGAGCTCCTACAATGAGCAGTTCTTC. It specifies CASSVTGSSYNEQFF.

This chain joins TRBV10-2 and TRBJ2-2, with D possibly TRBD2 on 7 matching bases. The CDR3 runs 18 residues. From germline, CDR1 is WSHSY and CDR2 SAAADI. V was cut by 6 bases and J by 8 bases, with 28 bases left in between. CDR3 protein: CASSLRGAVGVPWGELFF. The CDR3 DNA follows: TGCGCCAGCAGCCTCCGGGGGGCGGTCGGGGTGCCGTGGGGGGAGCTGTTTTTT.

The rearrangement uses TRBV29-1 and TRBJ1-5; D ambiguous. Germline CDR1 reads SQVTM; CDR2 reads ANQGSEA. Trimming pared 5 bases from V and 6 bases from J, leaving 8 bases between. This CDR3 has 11 residues. The CDR3: CSVWWSQPQHF. Written as DNA, the CDR3 is TGCAGCGTTTGGTGGAGTCAGCCCCAGCATTTT.

In its sample, this clone is medium-sized. This chain connects TRBV7-3 to TRBJ2-7, with TRBD1 matching 10 bases. J lost 3 bases, V lost 6 bases, and 8 bases had no gene match. The CDR3 sequence is 15 residues long. CDR1 is SGHTA, CDR2 FQGTGA, per germline. The CDR3 region has the DNA TGTGCCAGCAGTACCCGGGACAGGGGAAACTACGAGCAGTACTTC. This translates into CASSTRDRGNYEQYF.

This clone showed up just once. This chain joins TRBV9 and TRBJ2-7; 7 nucleotides match TRBD2. This CDR3 comprises 16 residues. Germline lookup yields CDR1 SGDLS and CDR2 YYNGEE. V was pared by 0 bases and J by 6 bases, with 12 bases of the junction left unmatched. The DNA for the CDR3 is TGTGCCAGCAGCGTAGCGGGATCCGGGGAGGGCCGCGAGCAGTACTTC. As protein: CASSVAGSGEGREQYF.

The genes are TRBV4-2 and TRBJ2-1; 8 bases fit TRBD2. The V and J ends lost 0 bases and 8 bases, in that order; junction bases with no gene match: 12. Germline V gives CDR1 LGHNA, CDR2 YNFKEQ. The CDR3 length is 17 residues. CDR3 in amino acids: CASSQEGKGLGIHEQFF. As DNA, the CDR3 is TGTGCCAGCAGCCAAGAAGGCAAGGGACTAGGTATACATGAGCAGTTCTTC.

The chain joins TRBV7-2 to TRBJ2-7, with D uncertain. The CDR3 totals 12 residues. V gave up 1 base and J gave up 9 bases, with 10 bases separating them. CDR1 is SGHTA, CDR2 FQGNSA, per germline. CDR3 region: CASSLDLGGQYF. For the CDR3, the DNA is TGTGCCAGCAGCTTAGATCTCGGTGGGCAGTACTTC.

This chain joins TRBV27 and TRBJ1-4, with a possible D match to TRBD1 (6 bases). The ends were cut back, 5 bases at V and 7 bases at J, with 17 bases in the middle. CDR1 is MNHEY and CDR2 is SMNVEV in the germline V gene (reference sequence). The length of the CDR3 is 15 residues. CDR3 bases: TGTGCCAGCAGTAAGTCGGACAGCTCCTCTGAAAAACTGTTTTTT. Translated: CASSKSDSSSEKLFF.

The V and J genes are TRBV10-1 and TRBJ2-2, with 13 nucleotides matching TRBD2. Germline V lookup: CDR1 WNHNN, CDR2 SYGVQD (reference sequence). This CDR3 is 16 amino acids long. Germline trimming cut 5 bases from V and 4 bases from J; bases unmatched to any gene: 4. CDR3 sequence reads: CASSSGLAGFTGELFF. The CDR3 DNA follows: TGCGCCAGCAGTTCGGGACTAGCGGGGTTCACCGGGGAGCTGTTTTTT.

This clone was seen once. This sequence joins TRBV29-1 and TRBJ2-1, with D possibly matching TRBD2 (5 bases). The germline CDR1 and CDR2 sequences are SQVTM and ANQGSEA. Trimming stripped 0 bases from V and 6 bases from J, with 18 bases between. This CDR3 spans 16 amino acids. The CDR3 spells CSVEDLEAGLPNEQFF. For the CDR3, the DNA is TGCAGCGTTGAAGATCTCGAGGCGGGCCTCCCCAATGAGCAGTTCTTC.

V gene TRBV18 combines with J gene TRBJ2-1; 8 nucleotides line up with TRBD2. This CDR3 is 16 amino acids long. Germline V lookup: CDR1 KGHSH, CDR2 LQKENI. The trim removed 0 bases at V and 4 bases at J, leaving 5 bases unmatched. The CDR3 DNA is TGTGCCAGCTCACCACCGATTGGACTAGCTTACAATGAGCAGTTCTTC. Encoded protein: CASSPPIGLAYNEQFF.

The rearrangement links TRBV18 to TRBJ2-4, with 8 nucleotides matching TRBD1. Germline CDR1 KGHSH, CDR2 LQKENI. V shed 2 bases, J shed 4 bases, and the junction held 1 base outside the gene matches. The CDR3 has 14 amino acids. The CDR3 coding sequence is TGTGCCAGCTCACCATACAGGGGGAAAAACATTCAGTACTTC. Encoded protein: CASSPYRGKNIQYF. The full variable domain, in which reference TRBV18 and TRBJ2-4 provide the parts outside the CDR3, is NAGVMQNPRHLVRRRGQEARLRCSPMKGHSHVYWYRQLPEEGLKFMVYLQKENIIDESGMPKERFSAEFPKEGPSILRIQQVVRGDSAAYFCASSPYRGKNIQYFGAGTRLSVL.

The V call is TRBV6-5, the J call TRBJ1-2; TRBD1 is a possible D gene (5 bases). CDR1 and CDR2 (germline): MNHEY, SVGAGI. This CDR3 comprises 12 residues. The V end lost 7 bases, the J end lost 4 bases, and 10 bases lay between the germline ends. The CDR3 DNA follows: TGTGCCAGCACTAGGGGTTTCTATGGCTACACCTTC. Its protein product is CASTRGFYGYTF.

The chain has TRBV7-9 and TRBJ2-2, with 9 bases matching TRBD2. CDR1 is SEHNR, CDR2 FQNEAQ, per germline (reference sequence). Germline trimming cut 5 bases from V and 7 bases from J; bases unmatched to any gene: 8. This CDR3 has 15 residues. CDR3: CASSTIRGRVGELFF. CDR3 coding DNA: TGTGCCAGCAGCACAATTCGCGGGAGGGTCGGGGAGCTGTTTTTT.

The V call is TRBV19, the J call TRBJ2-7, with D perhaps TRBD1 (6 bases). Trimming stripped 5 bases from V and 1 base from J, with 9 bases between. Germline V gives CDR1 LNHDA, CDR2 SQIVND (reference sequence). The CDR3 has 13 residues. The CDR3 DNA reads TGTGCCAGTAGTGTTGGACAGTCCTACGAGCAGTACTTC. Translated, it gives CASSVGQSYEQYF.

V usage is TRBV9 and J usage is TRBJ1-1; the D is unclear. V shed 0 bases and J shed 5 bases, with 5 bases lying between them. Germline CDR1 reads SGDLS; CDR2 reads YYNGEE. The CDR3 spans 12 residues. CDR3 amino acids: CASSVGGTEAFF. The CDR3 bases are TGTGCCAGCAGCGTAGGAGGGACTGAAGCTTTCTTT.

The V call is TRBV5-1, the J call TRBJ2-1; D is perhaps TRBD2 (6 bases). CDR3 length: 12 residues. Trimming pared 0 bases from V and 10 bases from J, leaving 8 bases between. Germline V gives CDR1 SGHRS, CDR2 YFSETQ. CDR3 protein: CASSLVEGEQFF. For the CDR3, the DNA is TGCGCCAGCAGCTTGGTGGAGGGGGAGCAGTTCTTC.

The chain recombines TRBV19 with TRBJ2-6, with a tentative D call TRBD2 (7 bases). Germline lookup yields CDR1 LNHDA and CDR2 SQIVND (reference sequence). V was clipped by 5 bases and J by 4 bases, with 15 bases between them. CDR3 length: 16 residues. The chain's CDR3 is CASSLEGGSGANVLTF. The CDR3, as DNA: TGTGCCAGTAGTCTTGAGGGGGGGTCAGGGGCCAACGTCCTGACTTTC.

This chain connects TRBV2 to TRBJ1-1; D is unclear. Trimming shortened V by 1 base and J by 10 bases, and 7 bases separated the two germline ends. From germline, CDR1 is SNHLY and CDR2 FYNNEI. The CDR3 consists of 11 residues. The CDR3: CASSEGTRAFF. The CDR3 region has the DNA TGTGCCAGCAGTGAAGGGACTAGAGCTTTCTTT.

The chain joins TRBV5-1 to TRBJ2-6, with 7 bases identical to TRBD2. The CDR3 runs to 17 residues. CDR1 and CDR2 from the germline V gene are SGHRS and YFSETQ. V was clipped by 6 bases and J by 0 bases; unmatched bases: 9. For the CDR3, the DNA is TGCGCCAGCACTAATGTGGGCGGGGGCTCTGGGGCCAACGTCCTGACTTTC. The encoded protein is CASTNVGGGSGANVLTF.

This clone appeared once. The chain combines TRBV11-1 with TRBJ2-1; 7 nucleotides align to TRBD1. Germline CDR1 SGHAT, CDR2 FQDESV (reference sequence). The CDR3 contains 15 residues. V lost 4 bases and J lost 2; bases outside the gene matches: 5. The CDR3 region has the DNA TGTGCCAGCAGCTCACCGGGACAGACCTACAATGAGCAGTTCTTC. Amino acid sequence: CASSSPGQTYNEQFF.

The chain joins TRBV27 to TRBJ2-7; D is possibly TRBD1 (6 bases). The V end lost 6 bases, the J end lost 1 base, and 10 bases lay between the germline ends. The CDR3 consists of 13 residues. Germline loops: CDR1 MNHEY, CDR2 SMNVEV (reference sequence). The chain's CDR3 is CASRVTGSYEQYF. In DNA, the CDR3 is TGTGCCAGCAGAGTCACAGGGTCCTACGAGCAGTACTTC.

The rearrangement uses TRBV5-6 and TRBJ1-2; D is undetermined. Germline CDR1 is SGHDT and CDR2 is YYEEEE. V was cut by 0 bases and J by 0 bases, with 6 bases left in between. The CDR3 runs 14 residues. This CDR3 is CASSLGHSNYGYTF. The CDR3 DNA sequence: TGTGCCAGCAGCTTGGGACACTCTAACTATGGCTACACCTTC.

This rearrangement joins TRBV30 to TRBJ2-5; 7 bases match TRBD1. This CDR3 contains 14 residues. Unmatched junction bases numbered 5, after V lost 0 bases and J lost 4 bases. The germline V gene encodes CDR1 GTSNPN and CDR2 SVGIG (reference sequence). The CDR3, as DNA: TGTGCCTGGAGTGTTACAGGGGATGTAGAGACCCAGTACTTC. Amino acid sequence: CAWSVTGDVETQYF.